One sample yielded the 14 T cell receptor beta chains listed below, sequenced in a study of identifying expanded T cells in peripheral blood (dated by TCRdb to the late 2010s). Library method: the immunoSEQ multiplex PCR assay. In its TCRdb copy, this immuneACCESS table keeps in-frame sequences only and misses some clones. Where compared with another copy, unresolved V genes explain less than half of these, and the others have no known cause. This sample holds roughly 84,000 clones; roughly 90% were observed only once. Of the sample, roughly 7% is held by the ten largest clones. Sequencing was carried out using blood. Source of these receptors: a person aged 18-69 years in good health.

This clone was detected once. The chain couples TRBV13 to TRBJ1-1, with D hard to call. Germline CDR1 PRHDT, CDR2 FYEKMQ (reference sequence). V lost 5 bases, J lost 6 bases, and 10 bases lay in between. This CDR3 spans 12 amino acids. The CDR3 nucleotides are TGTGCCAGCAGCGGACGGCGCTCTGAAGCTTTCTTT. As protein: CASSGRRSEAFF.

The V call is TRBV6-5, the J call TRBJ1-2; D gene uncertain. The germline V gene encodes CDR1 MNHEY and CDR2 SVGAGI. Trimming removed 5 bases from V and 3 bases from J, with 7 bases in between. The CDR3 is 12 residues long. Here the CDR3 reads CASSRPYYGYTF. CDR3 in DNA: TGTGCCAGCAGTCGCCCCTACTATGGCTACACCTTC.

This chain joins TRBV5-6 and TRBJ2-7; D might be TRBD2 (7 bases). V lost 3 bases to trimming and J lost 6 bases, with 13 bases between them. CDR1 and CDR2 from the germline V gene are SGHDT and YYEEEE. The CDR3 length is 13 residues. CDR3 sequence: CASSSTGRVEQYF. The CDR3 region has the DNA TGTGCCAGCAGCTCAACAGGGAGGGTCGAGCAGTACTTC.

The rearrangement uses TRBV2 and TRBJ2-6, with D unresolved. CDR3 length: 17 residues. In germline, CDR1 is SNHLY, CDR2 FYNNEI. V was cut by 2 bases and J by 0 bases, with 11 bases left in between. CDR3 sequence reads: CASSETRRGSGANVLTF. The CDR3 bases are TGTGCCAGCAGTGAAACCAGGCGTGGCTCTGGGGCCAACGTCCTGACTTTC.

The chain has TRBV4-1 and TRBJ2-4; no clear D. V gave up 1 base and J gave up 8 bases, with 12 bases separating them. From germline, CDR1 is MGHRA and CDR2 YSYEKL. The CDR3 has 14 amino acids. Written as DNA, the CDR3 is TGCGCCAGCAGCCAAGGTCCCGGTGAGGACATTCAGTACTTC. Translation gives CASSQGPGEDIQYF.

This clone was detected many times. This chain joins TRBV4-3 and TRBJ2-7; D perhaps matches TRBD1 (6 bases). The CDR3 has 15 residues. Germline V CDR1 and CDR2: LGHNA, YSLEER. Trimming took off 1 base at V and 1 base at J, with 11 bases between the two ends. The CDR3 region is CASSQGLTGSYEQYF. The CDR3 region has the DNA TGCGCCAGCAGCCAAGGGTTGACAGGATCCTACGAGCAGTACTTC.

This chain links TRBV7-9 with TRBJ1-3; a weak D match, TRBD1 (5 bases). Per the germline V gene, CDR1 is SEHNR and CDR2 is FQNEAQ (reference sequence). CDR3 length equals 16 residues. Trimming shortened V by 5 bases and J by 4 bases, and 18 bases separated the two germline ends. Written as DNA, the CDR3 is TGTGCCAGCAGCCCCGCCCCCGGGGGTTGGGGAAACACCATATATTTT. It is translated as CASSPAPGGWGNTIYF.

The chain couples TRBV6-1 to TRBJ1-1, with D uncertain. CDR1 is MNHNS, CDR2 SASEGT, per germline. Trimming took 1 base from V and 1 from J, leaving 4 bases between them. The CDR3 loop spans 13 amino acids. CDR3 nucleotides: TGTGCCAGCAGTGAAGGGCAGAACACTGAAGCTTTCTTT. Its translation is CASSEGQNTEAFF.

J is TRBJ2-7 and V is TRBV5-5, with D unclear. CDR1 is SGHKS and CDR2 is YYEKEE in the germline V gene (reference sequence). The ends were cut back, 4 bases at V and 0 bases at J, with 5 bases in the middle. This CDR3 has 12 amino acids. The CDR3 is CASSPLSYEQYF. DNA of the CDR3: TGTGCCAGCAGCCCCCTCTCCTACGAGCAGTACTTC.

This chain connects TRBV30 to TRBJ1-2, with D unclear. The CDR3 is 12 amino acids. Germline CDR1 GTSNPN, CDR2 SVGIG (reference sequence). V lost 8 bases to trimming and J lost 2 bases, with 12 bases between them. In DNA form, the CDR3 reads TGTGCCAGGGAGGTGGGGAACTATGGCTACACCTTC. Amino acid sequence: CAREVGNYGYTF.

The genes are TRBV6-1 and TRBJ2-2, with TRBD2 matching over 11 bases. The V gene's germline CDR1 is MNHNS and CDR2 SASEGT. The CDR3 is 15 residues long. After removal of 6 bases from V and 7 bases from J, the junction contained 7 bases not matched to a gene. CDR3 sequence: CASRVTSGGSGELFF. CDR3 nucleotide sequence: TGTGCCAGCAGAGTTACTAGCGGGGGTAGCGGGGAGCTGTTTTTT.

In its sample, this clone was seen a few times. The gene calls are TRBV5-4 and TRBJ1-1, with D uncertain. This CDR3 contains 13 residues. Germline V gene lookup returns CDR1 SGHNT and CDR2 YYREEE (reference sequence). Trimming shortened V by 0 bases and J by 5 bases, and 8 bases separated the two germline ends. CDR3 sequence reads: CASSLGGSTEAFF. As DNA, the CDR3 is TGTGCCAGCAGCTTGGGGGGTTCGACTGAAGCTTTCTTT.

The CDR3 sequence: CASSILGVRGYTF. CDR3 bases: TGTGCCAGTAGTATCTTAGGGGTGAGGGGCTACACCTTC. This chain uses TRBV19 with TRBJ1-2, with D perhaps matching TRBD1 (5 bases). The germline V gene has CDR1 LNHDA and CDR2 SQIVND (reference sequence). V was trimmed by 3 bases and J by 8 bases, leaving 13 bases between them. The length of the CDR3 is 13 residues.

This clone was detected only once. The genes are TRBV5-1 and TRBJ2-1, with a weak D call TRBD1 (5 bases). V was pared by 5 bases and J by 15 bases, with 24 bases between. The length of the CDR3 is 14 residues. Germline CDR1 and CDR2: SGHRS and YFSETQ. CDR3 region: CASRLSLSQEMVFF. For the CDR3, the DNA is TGCGCCAGCAGGTTGTCTCTATCACAGGAAATGGTGTTCTTC. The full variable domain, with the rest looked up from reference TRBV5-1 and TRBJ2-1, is KAGVTQTPRYLIKTRGQQVTLSCSPISGHRSVSWYQQTPGQGLQFLFEYFSETQRNKGNFPGRFSGRQFSNSRSEMNVSTLELGDSALYLCASRLSLSQEMVFFGPGTRLTVL.